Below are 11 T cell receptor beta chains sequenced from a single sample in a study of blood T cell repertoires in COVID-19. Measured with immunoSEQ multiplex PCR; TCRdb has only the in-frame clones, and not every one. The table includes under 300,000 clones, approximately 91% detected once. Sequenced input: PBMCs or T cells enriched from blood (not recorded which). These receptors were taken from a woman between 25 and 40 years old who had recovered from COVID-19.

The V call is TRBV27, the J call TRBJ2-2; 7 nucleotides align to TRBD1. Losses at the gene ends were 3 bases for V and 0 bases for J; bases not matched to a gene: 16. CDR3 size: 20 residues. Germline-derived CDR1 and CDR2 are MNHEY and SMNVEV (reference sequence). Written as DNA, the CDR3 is TGTGCCAGCAGTTTGTGGGCCGTTGGACAGGCGAATCCGAACACCGGGGAGCTGTTTTTT. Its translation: CASSLWAVGQANPNTGELFF.

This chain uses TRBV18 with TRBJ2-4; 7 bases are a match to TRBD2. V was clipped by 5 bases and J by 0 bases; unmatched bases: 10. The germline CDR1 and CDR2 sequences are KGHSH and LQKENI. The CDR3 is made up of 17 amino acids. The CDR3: CASSVLAESLAKNIQYF. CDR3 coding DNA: TGTGCCAGCTCAGTCCTAGCGGAGAGTTTAGCCAAAAACATTCAGTACTTC.

The CDR3 DNA reads TGCAGCGTTGAAGACCCTCAAACCGGGACAGGTGCGAACACTGAAGCTTTCTTT. Translating it yields CSVEDPQTGTGANTEAFF. The chain uses TRBV29-1 and TRBJ1-1; 8 nucleotides match TRBD1. The V and J ends lost 0 bases and 1 base, in that order; junction bases with no gene match: 13. The CDR3 sequence is 18 residues long. CDR1 and CDR2 (germline): SQVTM, ANQGSEA.

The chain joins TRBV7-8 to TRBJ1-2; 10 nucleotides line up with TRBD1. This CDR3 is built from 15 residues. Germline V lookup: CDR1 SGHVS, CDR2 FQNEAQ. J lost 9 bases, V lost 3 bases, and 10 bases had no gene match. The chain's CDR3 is CASSFKDRGDMSYTF. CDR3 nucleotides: TGTGCCAGCAGCTTTAAGGACAGGGGGGATATGAGCTACACCTTC. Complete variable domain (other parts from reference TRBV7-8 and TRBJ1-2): GAGVSQSPRYKVAKRGQDVALRCDPISGHVSLFWYQQALGQGPEFLTYFQNEAQLDKSGLPSDRFFAERPEGSVSTLKIQRTQQEDSAVYLCASSFKDRGDMSYTFGSGTRLTVV.

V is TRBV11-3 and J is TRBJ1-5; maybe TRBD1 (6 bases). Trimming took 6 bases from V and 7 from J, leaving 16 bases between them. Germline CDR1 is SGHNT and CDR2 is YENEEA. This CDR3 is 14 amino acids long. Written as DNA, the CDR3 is TGTGCCAGCAGTCCGGGGGGCAGTAACCAGCCCCAGCATTTT. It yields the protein CASSPGGSNQPQHF.

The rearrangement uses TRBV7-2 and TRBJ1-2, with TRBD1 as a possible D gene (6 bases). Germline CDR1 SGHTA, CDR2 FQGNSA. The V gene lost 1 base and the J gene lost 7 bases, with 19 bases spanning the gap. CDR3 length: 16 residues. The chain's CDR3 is CASSLVAWDKKGGYTF. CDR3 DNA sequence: TGTGCCAGCAGCTTAGTGGCCTGGGACAAAAAAGGTGGCTACACCTTC.

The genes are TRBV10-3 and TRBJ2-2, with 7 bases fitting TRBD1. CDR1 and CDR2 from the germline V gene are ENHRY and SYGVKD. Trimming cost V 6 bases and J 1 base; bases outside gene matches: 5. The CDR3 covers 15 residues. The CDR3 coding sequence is TGTGCCATCAGAACCGGGACAGTGAACACCGGGGAGCTGTTTTTT. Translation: CAIRTGTVNTGELFF.

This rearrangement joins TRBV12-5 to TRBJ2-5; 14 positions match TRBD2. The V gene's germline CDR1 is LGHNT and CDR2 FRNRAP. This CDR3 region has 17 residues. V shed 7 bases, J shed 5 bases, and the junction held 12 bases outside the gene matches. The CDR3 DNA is TGTGCTAGTGCACTGACGGGACTAGCGGGAGTCTCGGAGACCCAGTACTTC. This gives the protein CASALTGLAGVSETQYF.

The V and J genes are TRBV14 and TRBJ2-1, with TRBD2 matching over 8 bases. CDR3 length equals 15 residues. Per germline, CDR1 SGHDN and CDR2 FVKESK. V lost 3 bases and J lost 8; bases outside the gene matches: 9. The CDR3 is CASSHLAGPGDEQFF. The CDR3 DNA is TGTGCCAGCAGCCACTTAGCGGGACCGGGGGATGAGCAGTTCTTC.

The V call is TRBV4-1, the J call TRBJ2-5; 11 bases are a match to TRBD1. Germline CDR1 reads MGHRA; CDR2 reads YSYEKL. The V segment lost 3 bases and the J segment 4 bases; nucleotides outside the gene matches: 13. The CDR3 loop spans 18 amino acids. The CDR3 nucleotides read TGCGCCAGCAGCCACGACCGAACGGGACAGGGGGTGAGAGAGACCCAGTACTTC. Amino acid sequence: CASSHDRTGQGVRETQYF.

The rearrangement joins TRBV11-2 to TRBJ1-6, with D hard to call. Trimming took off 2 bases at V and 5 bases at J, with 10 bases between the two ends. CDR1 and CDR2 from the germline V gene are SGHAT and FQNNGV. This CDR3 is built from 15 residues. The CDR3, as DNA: TGTGCCAGCAGCTTATTCCAGGCTAATAATTCACCCCTCCACTTT. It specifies CASSLFQANNSPLHF.